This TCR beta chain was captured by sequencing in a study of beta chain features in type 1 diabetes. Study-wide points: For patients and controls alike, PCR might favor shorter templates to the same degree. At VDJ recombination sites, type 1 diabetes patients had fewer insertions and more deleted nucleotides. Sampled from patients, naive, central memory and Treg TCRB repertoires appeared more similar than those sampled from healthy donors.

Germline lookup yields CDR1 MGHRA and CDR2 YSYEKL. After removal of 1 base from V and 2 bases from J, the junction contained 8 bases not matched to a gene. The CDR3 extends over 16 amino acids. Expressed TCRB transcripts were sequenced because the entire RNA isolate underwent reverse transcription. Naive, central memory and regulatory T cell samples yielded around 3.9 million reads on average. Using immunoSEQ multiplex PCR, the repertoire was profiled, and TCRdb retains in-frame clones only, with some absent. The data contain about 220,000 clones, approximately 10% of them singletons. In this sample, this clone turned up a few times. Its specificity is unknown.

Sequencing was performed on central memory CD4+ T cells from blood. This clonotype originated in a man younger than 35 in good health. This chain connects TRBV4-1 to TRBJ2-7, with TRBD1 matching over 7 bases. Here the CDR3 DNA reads TGCGCCAGCAGCCAAGCCGCACAGGGGCGCCCCTACGAGCAGTACTTC. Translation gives CASSQAAQGRPYEQYF.